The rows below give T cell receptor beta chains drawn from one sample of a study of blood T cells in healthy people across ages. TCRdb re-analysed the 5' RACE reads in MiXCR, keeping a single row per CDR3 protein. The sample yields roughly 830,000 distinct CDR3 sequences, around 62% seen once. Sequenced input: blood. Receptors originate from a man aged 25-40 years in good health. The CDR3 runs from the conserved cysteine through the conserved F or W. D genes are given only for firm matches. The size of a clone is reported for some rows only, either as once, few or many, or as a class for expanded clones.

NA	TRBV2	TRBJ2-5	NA	TGTGCCAGCAAACTCGGACGAGCTGGTCAAGAGACCCAGTACTTC	CASKLGRAGQETQYF
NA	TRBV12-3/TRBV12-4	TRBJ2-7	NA	TGTGCCAGCAGTGTCCTCGGGTTCCACGAGCAGTACTTC	CASSVLGFHEQYF
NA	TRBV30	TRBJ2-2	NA	TGTGCCTCCGAACGAACCGGGGAGCTGTTTTTT	CASERTGELFF
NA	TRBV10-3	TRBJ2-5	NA	TGTGCCATCAGGGATGTGGGATTTCAAGAGACCCAGTACTTC	CAIRDVGFQETQYF
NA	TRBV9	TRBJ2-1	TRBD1	TGTGCCAGCAGCGCCCGGGGACAGGGTGGGAATGGGCAGTTCTTC	CASSARGQGGNGQFF
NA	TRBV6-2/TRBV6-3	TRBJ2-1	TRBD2	TGTGCCAGCAGTTTCCTAGCGGCGGGCCGCGATGAGCAGTTCTTC	CASSFLAAGRDEQFF
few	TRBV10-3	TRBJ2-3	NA	TGTGCCATCAGTGACAACGAGCTAGCGTCAGATACGCAGTATTTT	CAISDNELASDTQYF
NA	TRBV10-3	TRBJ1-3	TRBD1	TGTGCCATCAGTGAGCGGACAGGGGCTGGAAACACCATATATTTT	CAISERTGAGNTIYF
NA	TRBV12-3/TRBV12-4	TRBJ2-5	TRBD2	TGTGCCAGCAGTCCTTTGGGGGGGGGAGTAGAGACCCAGTACTTC	CASSPLGGGVETQYF
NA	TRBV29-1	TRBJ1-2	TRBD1	TGCAGCGTTGGTGGGACAGAATCTAACTATGGCTACACCTTC	CSVGGTESNYGYTF
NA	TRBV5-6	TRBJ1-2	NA	TGTGCCAGCAGCTTGGTGTCGGTTAACTATGGCTACACCTTC	CASSLVSVNYGYTF
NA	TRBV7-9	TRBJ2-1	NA	TGTGCCAGCAGCCCGGTGGAGGGACAGTACTACAATGAGCAGTTCTTC	CASSPVEGQYYNEQFF
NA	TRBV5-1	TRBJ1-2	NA	TGCGCCAGCGGCTTGGACGATAACTATGGCTACACCTTC	CASGLDDNYGYTF
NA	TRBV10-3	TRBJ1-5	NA	TGTGCCATCCCGGTCATGAGCAATCAGCCCCAGCATTTT	CAIPVMSNQPQHF
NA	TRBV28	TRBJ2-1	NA	TGTGCCAGCCACGGAGGGGGGCCCTCCTACAATGAGCAGTTCTTC	CASHGGGPSYNEQFF
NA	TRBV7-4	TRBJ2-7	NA	TGTGCCAGCAGCCCAAGGACGCCGGGACCTAGCTACGAGCAGTACTTC	CASSPRTPGPSYEQYF
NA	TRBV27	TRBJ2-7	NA	TGTGCCAGCAGGGCGTCCCTTCACGCCTACGAGCAGTACTTC	CASRASLHAYEQYF
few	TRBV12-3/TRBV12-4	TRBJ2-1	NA	TGTGCCAGTGGTTTGGGGGGCTCCTACAATGAGCAGTTCTTC	CASGLGGSYNEQFF